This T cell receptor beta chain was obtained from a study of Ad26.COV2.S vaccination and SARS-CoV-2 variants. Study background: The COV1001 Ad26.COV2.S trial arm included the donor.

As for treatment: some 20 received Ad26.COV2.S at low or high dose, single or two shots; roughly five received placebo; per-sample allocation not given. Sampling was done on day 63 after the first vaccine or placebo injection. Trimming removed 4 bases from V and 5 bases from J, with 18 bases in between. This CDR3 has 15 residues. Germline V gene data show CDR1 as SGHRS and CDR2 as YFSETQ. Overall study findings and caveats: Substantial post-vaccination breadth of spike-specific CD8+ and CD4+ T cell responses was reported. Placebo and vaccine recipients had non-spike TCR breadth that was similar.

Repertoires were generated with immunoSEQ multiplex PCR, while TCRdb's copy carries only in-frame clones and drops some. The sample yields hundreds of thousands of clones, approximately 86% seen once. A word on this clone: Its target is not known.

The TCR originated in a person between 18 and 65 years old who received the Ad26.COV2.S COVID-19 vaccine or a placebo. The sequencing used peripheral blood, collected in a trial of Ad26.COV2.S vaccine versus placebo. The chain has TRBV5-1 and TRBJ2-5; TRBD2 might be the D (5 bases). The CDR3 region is CASSIGPQRGETQYF. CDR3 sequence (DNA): TGCGCCAGCAGCATAGGGCCCCAGAGAGGGGAGACCCAGTACTTC.